The T cell receptor beta chain described here comes from a study of cytomegalovirus exposure and HLA in healthy donors (TCRdb year 2017). At the level of the whole study: An earlier analysis of around 600 of the donors reported 250 to 300 Gb of sequence data and approximately 110 million unique TCR beta sequences from some 180 million T cells. An early release that covered approximately 600 HLA-typed donors contained 250 to 350 gigabases of sequencing data and roughly 84 million unique TCR sequences. Of the approximately 400 genotyped donors, roughly 80% were placed in the genetic ancestry cluster associated with self-reported Caucasian donors. The study was designed to test whether signatures of past pathogen exposure could be identified by cataloging public T cell receptors. The study profiled the T cell repertoires of hundreds of subjects by immunosequencing and related them to cytomegalovirus serostatus. Along with the approximately 700-subject first cohort, a separate validation cohort of more than 90 different subjects was used. To predict cytomegalovirus infection status, the study combined high-throughput TCR immunosequencing, statistical association of individual TCRs with disease status, and machine learning. A later analysis re-analyzed previously published TCR beta repertoires from 666 donors and added high-resolution HLA genotyping to study TCR occurrence patterns. Rather than using new phenotypic data, the later analysis identified candidate immune exposures from TCR beta sequences and from how often those sequences occurred across donors. An earlier analysis of fewer than 750 of the donors used high-throughput TCR beta sequencing to judge whether each TCR beta V gene segment behaved as functional or pseudogenic. Donor age, sex, ethnicity and CMV serostatus were compiled alongside the repertoire data. A later genetic analysis used genome-wide SNP genotypes for about three fifths of the 666 donors, treating that subset as a discovery cohort. Every repertoire in the discovery cohort had been generated on one and the same sequencing platform. HLA typing included class I and class II loci at four-digit resolution. Typing coverage differed by locus: A, B, C, DRB1 and DQB1 were typed in roughly 620-630 donors, DQA1 in 522, DPA1 in around 580, and DPB1 in just under 480. Roughly five DR-DQ haplotypes were handled as single units for association and clustering because linkage in the cohort was strong. Among roughly 370 genotyped donors of the cohort, an average of around 240,000 unique TCR beta nucleotide sequences were sequenced per donor, about a sixth of them non-productive. What the research found in general, with its limitations: V-gene and J-gene trimming of TCR beta chains was associated with a missense DCLRE1C variant in a later genetic analysis, and the association was replicated in an independent cohort. In vitro tests confirmed that a few of the cytomegalovirus-associated TCR beta chains recognize cytomegalovirus antigens. A further reported finding was that TCR beta sequences accurately predicted the HLA-A and HLA-B alleles for most subjects in the first cohort. A later analysis found that TCR association rates varied across HLA loci, with DRB1 alleles showing the most associated TCRs and HLA-C alleles the fewest. Linkage disequilibrium might explain the correlated functional status among segregating V segments, but an unknown experimental factor could not be excluded. Most TCR sequences were seen in very few donors, while some public TCRs were found in many individuals. This cohort had only TCR beta chains sequenced, and the lack of alpha or paired-chain data limited which features could be detected. The classifier was reported to diagnose cytomegalovirus status with high specificity and sensitivity in both the original and validation cohorts. At a false discovery rate of 0.05, a later analysis linked 15,000 to 20,000 TCR beta sequences to specific HLA alleles. Because counts were too low, some 16 rarely observed V segments, including chromosome 9 orphons, were excluded from the earlier analysis of fewer than 650 of the donors. CMV serostatus was the only immune exposure information available for the cohort. When HLA alleles, especially DR and DQ, strongly co-occurred, TCR associations were difficult to assign to individual alleles. The presence/absence analyses assumed that sequencing depth was roughly uniform across donors, and that assumption may not be true. According to the authors, the approach could potentially be generalized to other disease states and immunological phenotypes. In an earlier analysis of about 600 of the donors, most TCR beta V segments appeared in productive rearrangements about 90% or about 30% of the time, broadly matching IMGT annotations. Some IMGT-functional V segments, including TRBV6-2 and TRBV6-3, could not be told apart with the 87-base-pair reads, so those segments were excluded. A later analysis found that HLA-associated TCR beta chains were more clonally expanded and had lower generation probabilities than equally common non-associated chains. A cluster of highly shared sequence variants was judged likely to represent a technical artifact of the sequencing pipeline. The study gave a list of 150 to 200 TCR beta chains associated with cytomegalovirus. According to a later genetic analysis, donors in an Asian-associated ancestry cluster had fewer N-insertions in productive TCRs than the roughly 660-donor mean. HLA typing was unavailable for some donors at each locus, so association tests used only the typed subset. Several of the top co-occurrence clusters appeared to be linked to parvovirus B19, influenza, CMV and Epstein-Barr virus, according to a later analysis. According to a later analysis, most CMV-associated TCR beta chains appeared to be HLA-restricted, and the HLA associations seemed to be driven largely by CMV exposure.

Library preparation used the immunoSEQ multiplex PCR assay. A mixture of 60 forward primers for TCR Vbeta segments and 13 reverse primers for TCR Jbeta segments was used in the multiplex PCR. The CDR3 region of rearranged TCR beta genes was amplified from genomic DNA by a multiplex PCR assay. Amplified TCR beta libraries were sequenced as 87-base-pair reads on the Illumina HiSeq System. As for the authors' bioinformatics: In a later analysis, tens of millions of unique TCR beta chains were counted across the roughly 610 repertoires, and roughly 11 million of these chains were shared by at least two donors. To remove PCR and sequencing errors, raw reads were error-corrected and collapsed into unique sequences using a nearest-neighbor algorithm that merged closely related sequences. CDR3 sequences were aligned to IMGT reference sequences to assign V, D and J gene segments. For a sequence to be retained, a match of at least six nucleotides was required to both a V gene segment and a J gene segment. Rearrangements were classified as productive when the CDR3 lacked stop codons and remained in frame with V and J, and all other rearrangements were classified as non-productive. CDR3 was defined by IMGT convention, running from the second conserved V-encoded cysteine to the conserved J-encoded phenylalanine. In an earlier analysis of more than 550 of the donors, sequences lacking an unambiguous match to a single V gene segment were excluded. In an earlier analysis of several hundred of the donors, a V segment was called functional when productive rearrangements were above 56.7%, and segregating when the standard deviation between donors exceeded 5%. A statistical classification framework was developed to diagnose cytomegalovirus status using the catalog of TCR beta chain sequences. A later analysis assigned V and J genes by comparing TCR nucleotide sequences with IMGT/GENE-DB human TR gene sequences. The TCRdist pipeline was used in a later analysis to assign CDR3 sequences and most-parsimonious VDJ recombination scenarios. In a later analysis, every TCR beta chain was defined by the combination of its CDR3 amino acid sequence and its V-gene family, and reads without a unique V-gene family were dropped. A later analysis removed several hundred highly shared, low-generation-probability nucleotide sequences to deal with suspected cross-contamination and a sequencing artifact. In a later analysis, a clonal expansion index for each public chain was calculated from normalized within-repertoire ranks of inferred template counts. In a later analysis, generation probabilities were computed using a VDJ recombination model fitted to out-of-frame rearrangements, and the results were checked against IGoR. In a later analysis, hypergeometric tests were used to score TCR-TCR, TCR-HLA and TCR-CMV co-occurrence, with a repertoire-size bias correction applied to TCR pairs. In a later analysis, false discovery rates were estimated by permuting HLA or CMV assignments 20 times. In a later analysis, co-occurring TCRs were grouped using DBSCAN, and TCRdist sequence similarity was added for clustering within HLA-allele-positive subsets. Repertoires with fewer than 30,000 or more than 120,000 public chains were left out of co-occurrence clustering, as were about five repertoires with anomalous nucleotide sharing. As stored in TCRdb, this immuneACCESS dataset retains in-frame rearrangements with V and J assigned. A fraction of the clones does not appear; measured against another copy, unresolved V genes explain less than half of the discrepancy, and the remainder lacks a known reason. V and J calls plus clone size are reproduced from that table; the DNA served to infer D and trimming. This sample comprises some 170,000 clones, more than 60% of them detected only once. About 4.5% of the sample comes from the top ten.

V lost 6 bases and J lost 8 bases, and the count of bases not matched to a germline gene is 10. The CDR3 sequence holds 15 residues, the cysteine and phenylalanine included. Solely the CDR3 DNA is kept, with 45 bases framed from the first base. CDR1 SNHLY and CDR2 FYNNEI are derived from the germline V gene. The cohort consisted of some 670 healthy bone marrow donors. At the time of sampling, all cohort members were nominally healthy, though unrecorded immune exposures were likely present. The donor was CMV seronegative and belonged to the group of approximately 320 seronegative cohort members. A peripheral blood sample was collected from each donor, and TCR beta sequencing was performed on peripheral blood mononuclear cells. Genomic DNA extraction from the blood cell samples was performed with the Qiagen DNeasy Blood Extraction Kit. Comments on this clone: Its target antigen remains unknown. Per-nucleotide qualities are absent, and no much larger clonotype sits a single base away.

The sequence was obtained from a middle-aged man in good health and CMV-seronegative. Sequenced sample: PBMCs. The rearranged chain carries TRBV2 and TRBJ1-4; 9 bases in the junction line up with TRBD1. The CDR3 has the sequence CASRAGDREREKLFF. Read as DNA, the sequence is TGTGCCAGCAGGGCCGGGGACAGGGAAAGAGAAAAACTGTTTTTT.